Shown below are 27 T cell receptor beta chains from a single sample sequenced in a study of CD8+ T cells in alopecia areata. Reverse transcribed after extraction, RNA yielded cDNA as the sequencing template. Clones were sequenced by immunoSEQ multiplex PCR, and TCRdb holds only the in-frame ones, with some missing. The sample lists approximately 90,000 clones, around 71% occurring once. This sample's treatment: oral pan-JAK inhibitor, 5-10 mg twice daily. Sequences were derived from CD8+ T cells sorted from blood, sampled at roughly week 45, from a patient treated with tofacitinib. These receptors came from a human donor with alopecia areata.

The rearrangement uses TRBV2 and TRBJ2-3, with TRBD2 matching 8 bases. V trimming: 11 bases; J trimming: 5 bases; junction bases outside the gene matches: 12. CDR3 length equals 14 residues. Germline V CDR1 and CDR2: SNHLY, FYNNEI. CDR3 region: CACPRERGIDTQYF. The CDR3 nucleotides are TGTGCCTGCCCGCGGGAGCGGGGGATAGATACGCAGTATTTT.

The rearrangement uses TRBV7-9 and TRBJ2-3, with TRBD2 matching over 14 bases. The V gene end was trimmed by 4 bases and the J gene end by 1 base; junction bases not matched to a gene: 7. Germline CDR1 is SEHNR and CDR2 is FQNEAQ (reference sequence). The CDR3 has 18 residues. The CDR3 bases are TGTGCCAGCAGCTCCCCCGGGACTAGCGGGGGTGGCACAGATACGCAGTATTTT. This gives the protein CASSSPGTSGGGTDTQYF.

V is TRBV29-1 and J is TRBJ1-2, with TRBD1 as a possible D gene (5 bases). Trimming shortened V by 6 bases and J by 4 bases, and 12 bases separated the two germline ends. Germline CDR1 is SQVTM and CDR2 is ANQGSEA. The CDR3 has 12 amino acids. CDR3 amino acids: CSVERGSYGYTF. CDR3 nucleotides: TGCAGCGTAGAGAGGGGATCCTATGGCTACACCTTC.

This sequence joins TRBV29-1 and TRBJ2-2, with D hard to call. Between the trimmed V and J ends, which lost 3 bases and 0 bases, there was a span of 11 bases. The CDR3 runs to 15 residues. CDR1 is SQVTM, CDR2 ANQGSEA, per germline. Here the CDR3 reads CSVDLGRTNTGELFF. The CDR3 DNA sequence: TGCAGCGTTGATCTTGGCAGAACGAACACCGGGGAGCTGTTTTTT.

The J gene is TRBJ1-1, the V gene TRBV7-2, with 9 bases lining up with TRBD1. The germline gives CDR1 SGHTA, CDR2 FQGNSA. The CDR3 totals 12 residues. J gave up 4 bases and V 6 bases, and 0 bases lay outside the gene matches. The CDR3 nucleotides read TGTGCCAGCAGGACAGGGGGCACTGAAGCTTTCTTT. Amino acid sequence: CASRTGGTEAFF. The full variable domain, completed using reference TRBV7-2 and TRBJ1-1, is GAGVSQSPSNKVTEKGKDVELRCDPISGHTALYWYRQSLGQGLEFLIYFQGNSAPDKSGLPSDRFSAERTGGSVSTLTIQRTQQEDSAVYLCASRTGGTEAFFGQGTRLTVV.

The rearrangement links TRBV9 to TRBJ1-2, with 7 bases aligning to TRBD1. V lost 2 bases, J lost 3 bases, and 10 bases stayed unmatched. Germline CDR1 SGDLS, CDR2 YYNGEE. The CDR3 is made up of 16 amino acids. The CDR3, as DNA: TGTGCCAGCAGCGTCTCACGGACAGGCCTTTACTATGGCTACACCTTC. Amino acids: CASSVSRTGLYYGYTF.

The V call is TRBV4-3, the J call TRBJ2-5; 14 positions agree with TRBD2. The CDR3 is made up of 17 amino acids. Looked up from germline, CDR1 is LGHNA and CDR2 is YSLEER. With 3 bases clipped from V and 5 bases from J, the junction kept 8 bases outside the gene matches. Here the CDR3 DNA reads TGCGCCAGCAGCCACCGAGGGACTAGCGGGGGCGGTGAGACCCAGTACTTC. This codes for CASSHRGTSGGGETQYF.

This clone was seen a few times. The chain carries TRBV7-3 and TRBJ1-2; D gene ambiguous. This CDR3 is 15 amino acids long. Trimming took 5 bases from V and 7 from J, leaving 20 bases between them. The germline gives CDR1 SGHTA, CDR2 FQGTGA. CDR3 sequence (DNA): TGTGCCAGCAGCCCCTTTGCGAGGGAGGATGGTGGCTACACCTTC. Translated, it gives CASSPFAREDGGYTF.

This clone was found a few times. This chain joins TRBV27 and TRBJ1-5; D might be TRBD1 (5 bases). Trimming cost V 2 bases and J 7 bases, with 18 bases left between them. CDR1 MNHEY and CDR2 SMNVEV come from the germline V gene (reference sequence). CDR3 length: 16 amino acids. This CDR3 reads CASSLTGTSTEQPQHF. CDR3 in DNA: TGTGCCAGCAGTTTAACAGGAACCTCCACGGAGCAGCCCCAGCATTTT.

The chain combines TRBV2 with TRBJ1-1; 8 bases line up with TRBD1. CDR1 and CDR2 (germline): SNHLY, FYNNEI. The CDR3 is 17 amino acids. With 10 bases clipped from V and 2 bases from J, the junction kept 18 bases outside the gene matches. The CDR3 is CATKGRDRISGNTEAFF. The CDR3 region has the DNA TGTGCCACCAAAGGCCGGGACAGGATTAGTGGTAACACTGAAGCTTTCTTT.

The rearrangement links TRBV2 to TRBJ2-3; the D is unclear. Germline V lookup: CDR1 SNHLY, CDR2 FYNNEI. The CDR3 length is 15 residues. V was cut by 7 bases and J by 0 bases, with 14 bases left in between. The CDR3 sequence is CASMRTRASTDTQYF. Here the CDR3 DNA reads TGTGCCAGCATGAGGACCCGTGCTAGCACAGATACGCAGTATTTT.

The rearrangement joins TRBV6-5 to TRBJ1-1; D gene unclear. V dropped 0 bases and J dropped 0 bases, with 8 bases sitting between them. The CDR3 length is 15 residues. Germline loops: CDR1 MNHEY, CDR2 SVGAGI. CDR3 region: CASSYSPSLNTEAFF. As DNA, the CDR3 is TGTGCCAGCAGTTACTCGCCCTCCTTGAACACTGAAGCTTTCTTT.

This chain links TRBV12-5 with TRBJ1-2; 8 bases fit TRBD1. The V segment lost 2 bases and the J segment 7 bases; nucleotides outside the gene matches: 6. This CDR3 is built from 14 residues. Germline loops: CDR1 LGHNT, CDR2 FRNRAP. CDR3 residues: CASGLHQGAGGYTF. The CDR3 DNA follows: TGTGCTAGTGGTTTGCATCAGGGGGCCGGTGGCTACACCTTC.

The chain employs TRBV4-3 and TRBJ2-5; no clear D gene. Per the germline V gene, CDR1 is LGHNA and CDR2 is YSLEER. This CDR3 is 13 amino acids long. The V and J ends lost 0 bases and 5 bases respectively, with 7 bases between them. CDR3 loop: CASSQDATETQYF. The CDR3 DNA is TGCGCCAGCAGCCAAGATGCAACGGAGACCCAGTACTTC.

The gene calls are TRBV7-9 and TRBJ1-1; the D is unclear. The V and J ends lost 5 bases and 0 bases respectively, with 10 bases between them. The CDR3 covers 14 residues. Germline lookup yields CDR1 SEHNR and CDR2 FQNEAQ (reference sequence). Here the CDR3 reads CASSLIRVNTEAFF. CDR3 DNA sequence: TGTGCCAGCAGCCTAATCCGGGTGAACACTGAAGCTTTCTTT. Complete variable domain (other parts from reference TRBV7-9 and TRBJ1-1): DTGVSQNPRHKITKRGQNVTFRCDPISEHNRLYWYRQTLGQGPEFLTYFQNEAQLEKSRLLSDRFSAERPKGSFSTLEIQRTEQGDSAMYLCASSLIRVNTEAFFGQGTRLTVV.

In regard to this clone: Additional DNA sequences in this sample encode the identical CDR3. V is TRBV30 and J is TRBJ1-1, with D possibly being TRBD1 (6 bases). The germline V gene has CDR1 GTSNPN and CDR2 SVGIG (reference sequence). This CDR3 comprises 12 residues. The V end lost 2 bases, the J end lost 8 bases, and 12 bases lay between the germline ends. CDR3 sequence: CAWSPTGTEAFF. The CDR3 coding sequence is TGTGCCTGGAGTCCCACCGGGACAGAAGCTTTCTTT.

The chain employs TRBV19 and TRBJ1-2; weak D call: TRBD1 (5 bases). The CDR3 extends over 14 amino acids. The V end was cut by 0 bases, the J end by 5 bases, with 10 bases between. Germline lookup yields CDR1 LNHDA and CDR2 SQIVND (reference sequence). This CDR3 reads CASSIEGAGYGYTF. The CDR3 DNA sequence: TGTGCCAGTAGTATAGAGGGCGCAGGGTATGGCTACACCTTC.

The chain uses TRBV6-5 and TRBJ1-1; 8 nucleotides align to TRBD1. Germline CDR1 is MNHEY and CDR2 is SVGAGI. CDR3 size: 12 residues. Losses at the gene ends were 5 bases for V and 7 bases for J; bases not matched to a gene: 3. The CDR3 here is CASSPTGGEAFF. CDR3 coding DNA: TGTGCCAGCAGTCCAACAGGGGGTGAAGCTTTCTTT.

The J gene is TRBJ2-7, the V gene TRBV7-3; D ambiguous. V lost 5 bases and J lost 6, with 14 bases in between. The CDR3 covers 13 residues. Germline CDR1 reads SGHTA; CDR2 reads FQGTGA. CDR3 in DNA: TGTGCCAGCAGCGCCGGAGTGGGCAGCGAGCAGTACTTC. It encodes CASSAGVGSEQYF.

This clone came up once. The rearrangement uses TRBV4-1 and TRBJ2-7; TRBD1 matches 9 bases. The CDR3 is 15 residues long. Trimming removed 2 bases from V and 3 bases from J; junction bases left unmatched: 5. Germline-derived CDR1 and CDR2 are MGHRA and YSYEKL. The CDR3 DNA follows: TGCGCCAGCAGCCAAACCGGGACAGGGTACTACGAGCAGTACTTC. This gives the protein CASSQTGTGYYEQYF.

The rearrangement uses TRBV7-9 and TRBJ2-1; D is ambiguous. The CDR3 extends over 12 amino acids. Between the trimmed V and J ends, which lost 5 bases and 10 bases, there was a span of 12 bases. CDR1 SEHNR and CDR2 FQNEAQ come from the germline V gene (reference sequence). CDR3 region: CASSTLGFEQFF. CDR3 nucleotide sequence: TGTGCCAGCAGCACCTTAGGATTCGAGCAGTTCTTC. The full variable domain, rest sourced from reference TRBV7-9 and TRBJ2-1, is DTGVSQNPRHKITKRGQNVTFRCDPISEHNRLYWYRQTLGQGPEFLTYFQNEAQLEKSRLLSDRFSAERPKGSFSTLEIQRTEQGDSAMYLCASSTLGFEQFFGPGTRLTVL.

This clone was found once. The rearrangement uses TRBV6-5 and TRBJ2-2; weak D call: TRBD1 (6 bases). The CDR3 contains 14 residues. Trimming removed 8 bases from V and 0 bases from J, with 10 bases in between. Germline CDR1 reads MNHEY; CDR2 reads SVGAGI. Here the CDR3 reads CASLDSPNTGELFF. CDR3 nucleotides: TGTGCCAGCCTGGACAGCCCGAACACCGGGGAGCTGTTTTTT.

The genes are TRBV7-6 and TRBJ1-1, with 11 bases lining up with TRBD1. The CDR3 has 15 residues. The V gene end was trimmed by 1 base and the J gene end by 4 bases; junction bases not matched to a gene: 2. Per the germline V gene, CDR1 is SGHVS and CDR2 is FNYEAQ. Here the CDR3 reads CASSLEGTGGTEAFF. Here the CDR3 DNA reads TGTGCCAGCAGCTTAGAAGGGACAGGGGGCACTGAAGCTTTCTTT.

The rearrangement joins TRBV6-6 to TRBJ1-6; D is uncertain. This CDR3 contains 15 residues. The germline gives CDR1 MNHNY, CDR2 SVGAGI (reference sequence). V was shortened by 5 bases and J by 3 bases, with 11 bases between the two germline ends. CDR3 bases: TGTGCCAGCAGTCCCCGAGGCAACTATAATTCACCCCTCCACTTT. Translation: CASSPRGNYNSPLHF.

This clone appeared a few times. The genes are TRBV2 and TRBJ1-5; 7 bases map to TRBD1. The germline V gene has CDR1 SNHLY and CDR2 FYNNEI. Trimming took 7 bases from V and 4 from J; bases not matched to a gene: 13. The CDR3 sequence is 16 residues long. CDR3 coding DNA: TGTGCCAGCACCCGGGACAGACATACGAGAAATCAGCCCCAGCATTTT. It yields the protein CASTRDRHTRNQPQHF. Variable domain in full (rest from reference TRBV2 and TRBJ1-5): EPEVTQTPSHQVTQMGQEVILRCVPISNHLYFYWYRQILGQKVEFLVSFYNNEISEKSEIFDDQFSVERPDGSNFTLKIRSTKLEDSAMYFCASTRDRHTRNQPQHFGDGTRLSIL.

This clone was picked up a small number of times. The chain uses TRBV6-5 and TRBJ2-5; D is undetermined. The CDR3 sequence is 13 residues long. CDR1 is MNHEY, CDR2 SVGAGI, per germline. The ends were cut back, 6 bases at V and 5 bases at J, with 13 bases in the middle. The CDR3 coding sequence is TGTGCCAGCAGAGCTCAAAATGTCGAGACCCAGTACTTC. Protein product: CASRAQNVETQYF.

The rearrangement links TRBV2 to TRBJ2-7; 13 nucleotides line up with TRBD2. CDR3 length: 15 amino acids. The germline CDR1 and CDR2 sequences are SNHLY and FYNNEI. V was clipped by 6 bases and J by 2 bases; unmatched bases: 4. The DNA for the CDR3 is TGTGCCAGCAGGACTAGCGGGGGGCAACCCTACGAGCAGTACTTC. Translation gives CASRTSGGQPYEQYF. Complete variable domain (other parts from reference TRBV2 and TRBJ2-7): EPEVTQTPSHQVTQMGQEVILRCVPISNHLYFYWYRQILGQKVEFLVSFYNNEISEKSEIFDDQFSVERPDGSNFTLKIRSTKLEDSAMYFCASRTSGGQPYEQYFGPGTRLTVT.